This is a list of T cell receptor beta chains from one sample in a study of blood T cells in healthy people across ages. TCRdb itself ran the 5' RACE reads through MiXCR, one entry per CDR3 protein. The sample shows roughly 790,000 distinct CDR3 sequences, roughly 45% of them seen only once. Sequencing used blood. All receptors come from an older woman in good health. Each CDR3 is given with its conserved first and last residue. Each record gives: clone size, J gene, V gene, CDR3 length, D gene, CDR3 protein, CDR3 DNA. D genes are given only for firm matches. The size of a clone is reported for some rows only, either as once, few or many, or as a class for expanded clones.

clone size: .; J gene: TRBJ2-1; V gene: TRBV4-2; CDR3 length: 18; D gene: TRBD2; CDR3 protein: CASSQDVASGGSYNEQFF; CDR3 DNA: TGTGCCAGCAGCCAAGATGTGGCCTCGGGGGGCTCCTACAATGAGCAGTTCTTC
clone size: .; J gene: TRBJ2-3; V gene: TRBV20-1; CDR3 length: 15; D gene: TRBD2; CDR3 protein: CSARAKRGPLDTQYF; CDR3 DNA: TGCAGTGCTAGAGCTAAGCGGGGGCCCTTGGATACGCAGTATTTT
clone size: .; J gene: TRBJ2-5; V gene: TRBV7-9; CDR3 length: 15; D gene: .; CDR3 protein: CASSFRDIQQETQYF; CDR3 DNA: TGTGCCAGCAGCTTCCGGGACATACAACAAGAGACCCAGTACTTC
clone size: .; J gene: TRBJ1-2; V gene: TRBV29-1; CDR3 length: 12; D gene: TRBD1; CDR3 protein: CSANDRVHGYTF; CDR3 DNA: TGCAGCGCTAATGACAGGGTCCATGGCTACACCTTC
clone size: few; J gene: TRBJ2-3; V gene: TRBV6-2/TRBV6-3; CDR3 length: 14; D gene: TRBD2; CDR3 protein: CASCRGGAENTQYF; CDR3 DNA: TGTGCCAGCTGTCGCGGGGGGGCCGAGAATACGCAGTATTTT
clone size: .; J gene: TRBJ1-6; V gene: TRBV20-1; CDR3 length: 16; D gene: .; CDR3 protein: CSASWGGRGYNSPLHF; CDR3 DNA: TGCAGTGCTAGTTGGGGGGGAAGGGGATATAATTCACCCCTCCACTTT
clone size: .; J gene: TRBJ2-2; V gene: TRBV5-1; CDR3 length: 15; D gene: .; CDR3 protein: CASSLGRMDTGELFF; CDR3 DNA: TGCGCCAGCAGCTTGGGCAGGATGGACACCGGGGAGCTGTTTTTT
clone size: .; J gene: TRBJ2-2; V gene: TRBV4-2; CDR3 length: 18; D gene: .; CDR3 protein: CASSQEQSGTENTGELFF; CDR3 DNA: TGTGCCAGCAGCCAAGAACAGTCCGGGACGGAAAACACCGGGGAGCTGTTTTTT
clone size: .; J gene: TRBJ2-7; V gene: TRBV6-6; CDR3 length: 15; D gene: TRBD2; CDR3 protein: CASSALGLAGVEQYF; CDR3 DNA: TGTGCCAGCAGCGCCTTAGGACTAGCGGGAGTCGAGCAGTACTTC
clone size: .; J gene: TRBJ2-2; V gene: TRBV10-1; CDR3 length: 15; D gene: .; CDR3 protein: CASSGRGQTAGELFF; CDR3 DNA: TGCGCCAGCAGTGGCCGAGGACAGACGGCCGGGGAGCTGTTTTTT
clone size: few; J gene: TRBJ1-1; V gene: TRBV3-1; CDR3 length: 13; D gene: .; CDR3 protein: CASSTPGNTEAFF; CDR3 DNA: TGTGCCAGCAGCACACCGGGGAACACTGAAGCTTTCTTT
clone size: .; J gene: TRBJ2-7; V gene: TRBV5-1; CDR3 length: 13; D gene: .; CDR3 protein: CASSPGAGGEQYF; CDR3 DNA: TGCGCCAGCAGTCCTGGGGCAGGCGGGGAGCAGTACTTC
clone size: few; J gene: TRBJ2-1; V gene: TRBV6-5; CDR3 length: 11; D gene: .; CDR3 protein: CATTVGGEQFF; CDR3 DNA: TGTGCCACAACTGTGGGAGGTGAGCAGTTCTTC
clone size: once; J gene: TRBJ1-5; V gene: TRBV4-3; CDR3 length: 14; D gene: .; CDR3 protein: CASSQERLVLPQHF; CDR3 DNA: TGCGCCAGCAGCCAAGAGCGGTTGGTTCTGCCCCAGCATTTT
clone size: .; J gene: TRBJ2-5; V gene: TRBV4-1; CDR3 length: 16; D gene: TRBD2; CDR3 protein: CASSQDAGGGKETQYF; CDR3 DNA: TGCGCCAGCAGCCAAGATGCAGGCGGGGGTAAAGAGACCCAGTACTTC
clone size: few; J gene: TRBJ2-7; V gene: TRBV7-2; CDR3 length: 13; D gene: .; CDR3 protein: CASSFIVAYEQYF; CDR3 DNA: TGTGCCAGCAGCTTTATAGTGGCGTACGAGCAGTACTTC
clone size: many; J gene: TRBJ2-3; V gene: TRBV29-1; CDR3 length: 14; D gene: TRBD1; CDR3 protein: CSVAPGQGTDTQYF; CDR3 DNA: TGCAGCGTCGCACCGGGACAGGGGACGGATACGCAGTATTTT
clone size: few; J gene: TRBJ2-3; V gene: TRBV20-1; CDR3 length: 14; D gene: TRBD2; CDR3 protein: CSAKSGGAADTQYF; CDR3 DNA: TGCAGTGCTAAGAGCGGGGGGGCCGCAGATACGCAGTATTTT
clone size: many; J gene: TRBJ2-5; V gene: TRBV12-5; CDR3 length: 11; D gene: .; CDR3 protein: CASRQDETQYF; CDR3 DNA: TGTGCTAGTAGGCAGGACGAGACCCAGTACTTC
clone size: .; J gene: TRBJ1-3; V gene: TRBV12-3/TRBV12-4; CDR3 length: 15; D gene: .; CDR3 protein: CASSLDKGWENTIYF; CDR3 DNA: TGTGCCAGCAGTTTAGACAAAGGGTGGGAAAACACCATATATTTT
clone size: few; J gene: TRBJ2-1; V gene: TRBV9; CDR3 length: 17; D gene: .; CDR3 protein: CASSFSDQGHTGNEQFF; CDR3 DNA: TGTGCCAGCAGTTTCTCGGATCAGGGACACACAGGGAATGAGCAGTTCTTC
clone size: .; J gene: TRBJ1-6; V gene: TRBV9; CDR3 length: 16; D gene: .; CDR3 protein: CASSPSPGGQNSPLHF; CDR3 DNA: TGTGCCAGCAGCCCATCCCCCGGGGGCCAGAATTCACCCCTCCACTTT
clone size: many; J gene: TRBJ2-7; V gene: TRBV29-1; CDR3 length: 14; D gene: TRBD2; CDR3 protein: CSVEVAGRAYEQYF; CDR3 DNA: TGCAGCGTTGAAGTGGCAGGGAGGGCCTACGAGCAGTACTTC
clone size: .; J gene: TRBJ2-7; V gene: TRBV18; CDR3 length: 14; D gene: TRBD1; CDR3 protein: CASSPETGAYEQYF; CDR3 DNA: TGTGCCAGCTCACCAGAAACAGGGGCCTACGAGCAGTACTTC
clone size: few; J gene: TRBJ2-3; V gene: TRBV13; CDR3 length: 15; D gene: .; CDR3 protein: CASSLNPGATDTQYF; CDR3 DNA: TGTGCCAGCAGCTTAAATCCGGGCGCCACAGATACGCAGTATTTT
clone size: .; J gene: TRBJ2-5; V gene: TRBV7-3; CDR3 length: 16; D gene: TRBD1; CDR3 protein: CASSASGTGAGETQYF; CDR3 DNA: TGTGCCAGCAGCGCCTCCGGGACAGGGGCCGGGGAGACCCAGTACTTC
clone size: .; J gene: TRBJ1-2; V gene: TRBV2; CDR3 length: 15; D gene: .; CDR3 protein: CASGDEGGFWYGYTF; CDR3 DNA: TGTGCCAGCGGCGACGAGGGGGGGTTTTGGTATGGCTACACCTTC
clone size: .; J gene: TRBJ1-3; V gene: TRBV7-9; CDR3 length: 18; D gene: TRBD1; CDR3 protein: CASSLSRDRESGGNTIYF; CDR3 DNA: TGTGCCAGCAGCTTGTCCCGGGACAGGGAAAGCGGCGGAAACACCATATATTTT
clone size: .; J gene: TRBJ2-5; V gene: TRBV7-2; CDR3 length: 14; D gene: .; CDR3 protein: CASSPSRTQETQYF; CDR3 DNA: TGTGCCAGCAGCCCCTCTAGGACCCAAGAGACCCAGTACTTC
clone size: few; J gene: TRBJ2-7; V gene: TRBV7-9; CDR3 length: 12; D gene: TRBD2; CDR3 protein: CASSSRAGDQYF; CDR3 DNA: TGTGCCAGCAGCTCCCGAGCGGGAGACCAGTACTTC
clone size: many; J gene: TRBJ2-3; V gene: TRBV12-3/TRBV12-4; CDR3 length: 15; D gene: TRBD2; CDR3 protein: CASSLGLVVVDTQYF; CDR3 DNA: TGTGCCAGCAGTCTGGGACTAGTGGTTGTGGATACGCAGTATTTT
clone size: .; J gene: TRBJ2-4; V gene: TRBV28; CDR3 length: 18; D gene: TRBD2; CDR3 protein: CASSSQIAGDKAKNIQYF; CDR3 DNA: TGTGCCAGCAGTTCCCAAATAGCGGGAGATAAAGCCAAAAACATTCAGTACTTC
clone size: few; J gene: TRBJ1-6; V gene: TRBV20-1; CDR3 length: 14; D gene: TRBD1; CDR3 protein: CSAYETGADSPLHF; CDR3 DNA: TGCAGTGCTTACGAGACAGGGGCCGATTCACCCCTCCACTTT
clone size: .; J gene: TRBJ1-1; V gene: TRBV12-3/TRBV12-4; CDR3 length: 16; D gene: TRBD1; CDR3 protein: CASSSTGGMLNTEAFF; CDR3 DNA: TGTGCCAGCAGTTCGACAGGGGGAATGTTGAACACTGAAGCTTTCTTT
clone size: .; J gene: TRBJ2-5; V gene: TRBV20-1; CDR3 length: 15; D gene: TRBD2; CDR3 protein: CSARVSGRGGDEQYF; CDR3 DNA: TGCAGTGCTAGGGTTAGCGGGAGAGGTGGCGATGAGCAGTACTTC
clone size: many; J gene: TRBJ1-4; V gene: TRBV27; CDR3 length: 15; D gene: .; CDR3 protein: CASRPGEGVNEKLFF; CDR3 DNA: TGTGCCAGCAGGCCAGGGGAGGGGGTGAATGAAAAACTGTTTTTT
clone size: .; J gene: TRBJ2-5; V gene: TRBV7-9; CDR3 length: 13; D gene: TRBD2; CDR3 protein: CATGTSGTDEQYF; CDR3 DNA: TGTGCCACCGGGACTAGCGGGACGGATGAGCAGTACTTC
clone size: many; J gene: TRBJ2-7; V gene: TRBV10-3; CDR3 length: 14; D gene: .; CDR3 protein: CAISEPTRVDEQYF; CDR3 DNA: TGTGCCATCAGTGAGCCCACCCGGGTTGACGAGCAGTACTTC
clone size: .; J gene: TRBJ1-1; V gene: TRBV18; CDR3 length: 14; D gene: .; CDR3 protein: CASSPREKDTEAFF; CDR3 DNA: TGTGCCAGCTCACCTCGGGAAAAGGACACTGAAGCTTTCTTT
clone size: .; J gene: TRBJ2-1; V gene: TRBV7-2; CDR3 length: 15; D gene: .; CDR3 protein: CASSLNFDQGHEQFF; CDR3 DNA: TGTGCCAGCAGCTTAAACTTCGACCAGGGACATGAGCAGTTCTTC
clone size: .; J gene: TRBJ2-5; V gene: TRBV12-3/TRBV12-4; CDR3 length: 16; D gene: TRBD2; CDR3 protein: CASSFGLAGGEETQYF; CDR3 DNA: TGTGCCAGCAGTTTTGGTCTAGCGGGGGGCGAAGAGACCCAGTACTTC
clone size: .; J gene: TRBJ2-5; V gene: TRBV2; CDR3 length: 15; D gene: TRBD2; CDR3 protein: CAGSSGGHIQETQYF; CDR3 DNA: TGTGCCGGTTCTAGCGGGGGCCATATACAAGAGACCCAGTACTTC
clone size: few; J gene: TRBJ1-4; V gene: TRBV7-2; CDR3 length: 14; D gene: .; CDR3 protein: CASSEDRINEKLFF; CDR3 DNA: TGTGCCAGCAGCGAAGACAGAATTAATGAAAAACTGTTTTTT
clone size: few; J gene: TRBJ2-6; V gene: TRBV6-2/TRBV6-3; CDR3 length: 17; D gene: .; CDR3 protein: CASSLRGTPSGANVLTF; CDR3 DNA: TGTGCCAGCAGTTTACGGGGTACGCCATCTGGGGCCAACGTCCTGACTTTC
clone size: .; J gene: TRBJ2-7; V gene: TRBV7-2; CDR3 length: 11; D gene: .; CDR3 protein: CASSTFNEQYF; CDR3 DNA: TGTGCCAGCAGCACGTTCAATGAGCAGTACTTC
clone size: .; J gene: TRBJ1-1; V gene: TRBV11-2; CDR3 length: 15; D gene: .; CDR3 protein: CASSDAHTRGTEAFF; CDR3 DNA: TGTGCCAGCAGCGACGCCCACACGAGGGGCACTGAAGCTTTCTTT
clone size: few; J gene: TRBJ2-1; V gene: TRBV3-1; CDR3 length: 13; D gene: .; CDR3 protein: CASSQGTYNEQFF; CDR3 DNA: TGTGCCAGCAGCCAAGGGACGTACAATGAGCAGTTCTTC
clone size: .; J gene: TRBJ2-1; V gene: TRBV25-1; CDR3 length: 15; D gene: TRBD2; CDR3 protein: CASSEPSGSGNEQFF; CDR3 DNA: TGTGCCAGCAGTGAACCTAGCGGGAGTGGCAATGAGCAGTTCTTC
clone size: .; J gene: TRBJ1-6; V gene: TRBV9; CDR3 length: 17; D gene: .; CDR3 protein: CASSVEVTSSYNSPLHF; CDR3 DNA: TGTGCCAGCAGCGTAGAGGTAACAAGCTCCTATAATTCACCCCTCCACTTT
clone size: .; J gene: TRBJ2-7; V gene: TRBV6-1; CDR3 length: 15; D gene: TRBD1; CDR3 protein: CATTGTGGPYYDQYF; CDR3 DNA: TGTGCCACCACCGGGACAGGGGGCCCCTACTACGATCAGTACTTC
clone size: .; J gene: TRBJ2-1; V gene: TRBV6-6; CDR3 length: 15; D gene: .; CDR3 protein: CASSAPGSNGDEQFF; CDR3 DNA: TGTGCCAGCAGCGCCCCCGGAAGTAATGGGGATGAGCAGTTCTTC
clone size: .; J gene: TRBJ1-6; V gene: TRBV12-3/TRBV12-4; CDR3 length: 13; D gene: .; CDR3 protein: CASSLGPRSPLHF; CDR3 DNA: TGTGCCAGCAGTTTGGGACCCCGGTCACCCCTCCACTTT
clone size: .; J gene: TRBJ2-5; V gene: TRBV7-2; CDR3 length: 15; D gene: .; CDR3 protein: CASSRAQGLGGTQYF; CDR3 DNA: TGTGCCAGCAGCCGTGCGCAGGGCTTAGGGGGGACCCAGTACTTC
clone size: .; J gene: TRBJ2-7; V gene: TRBV7-8; CDR3 length: 15; D gene: .; CDR3 protein: CASSLGWQGPYEQYF; CDR3 DNA: TGTGCCAGCAGCCTGGGCTGGCAGGGCCCATACGAGCAGTACTTC
clone size: few; J gene: TRBJ2-5; V gene: TRBV9; CDR3 length: 16; D gene: .; CDR3 protein: CASSVDREQAGETQYF; CDR3 DNA: TGTGCCAGCAGCGTAGATCGGGAACAGGCGGGGGAGACCCAGTACTTC
clone size: .; J gene: TRBJ2-7; V gene: TRBV27; CDR3 length: 13; D gene: .; CDR3 protein: CASSVGWGHEQYF; CDR3 DNA: TGTGCCAGCAGTGTAGGATGGGGCCACGAGCAGTACTTC
clone size: once; J gene: TRBJ2-1; V gene: TRBV7-9; CDR3 length: 15; D gene: TRBD2; CDR3 protein: CASSPLAAPYNEQFF; CDR3 DNA: TGTGCCAGCAGCCCGCTAGCGGCACCCTACAATGAGCAGTTCTTC
clone size: .; J gene: TRBJ2-3; V gene: TRBV20-1; CDR3 length: 14; D gene: .; CDR3 protein: CSPILNGGTDTQYF; CDR3 DNA: TGCAGTCCAATATTAAACGGGGGTACAGATACGCAGTATTTT
clone size: .; J gene: TRBJ2-4; V gene: TRBV3-1; CDR3 length: 13; D gene: .; CDR3 protein: CASSQGGGGIQYF; CDR3 DNA: TGTGCCAGCAGCCAAGGCGGGGGCGGCATTCAGTACTTC
clone size: few; J gene: TRBJ2-1; V gene: TRBV5-3; CDR3 length: 16; D gene: .; CDR3 protein: CARSRSLRRSYNEQFF; CDR3 DNA: TGTGCCAGAAGCCGTTCACTCCGACGCTCCTACAATGAGCAGTTCTTC